Each of the 5 T cell receptor beta chains below was sequenced from the same sample in a study of immune heterogeneity within non-small cell lung tumors. Multiplex PCR amplified TCR beta CDR3 with 32 V and 13 J primers. MiXCR, applied by TCRdb to the multiplex PCR reads, yields one record per CDR3 protein. The table lists roughly 3,000 distinct CDR3 sequences, around 41% of them singletons. With around 600 ng used per sample, the template was genomic DNA from bulk tumor. Multiple widely separated biopsies were taken from each primary tumor at surgery. Their non-small cell lung cancer was newly diagnosed and untreated, and the patients underwent curative surgery. Sequencing was performed on lung tumor tissue. These receptor sequences come from a woman between 50 and 59 years old with non-small cell lung cancer.

This clonotype counts as medium-sized (0.01 to 0.1%). The chain joins TRBV18 to TRBJ1-5; D unresolved. CDR3 length: 16 amino acids. Germline V lookup: CDR1 KGHSH, CDR2 LQKENI. The ends were cut back, 6 bases at V and 1 base at J, with 16 bases in the middle. The CDR3, as DNA: TGTGCCAGCTCCCCCTATAGAGGGCCGAGCAATCAGCCCCAGCATTTT. Its protein product is CASSPYRGPSNQPQHF. Full variable domain (outside the CDR3, taken from reference TRBV18 and TRBJ1-5): NAGVMQNPRHLVRRRGQEARLRCSPMKGHSHVYWYRQLPEEGLKFMVYLQKENIIDESGMPKERFSAEFPKEGPSILRIQQVVRGDSAAYFCASSPYRGPSNQPQHFGDGTRLSIL.

This clonotype is medium-sized in the sample. The rearrangement uses TRBV2 and TRBJ1-2, with 9 bases fitting TRBD1. This CDR3 region has 14 residues. Germline CDR1 SNHLY, CDR2 FYNNEI. Trimming removed 4 bases from V and 4 bases from J; junction bases left unmatched: 4. CDR3 in amino acids: CASSGDREFYGYTF. In nucleotides, the CDR3 is TGTGCCAGCAGTGGGGACAGGGAGTTCTATGGCTACACCTTC.

The chain has TRBV4-2 and TRBJ2-1; 10 bases line up with TRBD2. The CDR3 is 15 residues long. Germline V gene data show CDR1 as LGHNA and CDR2 as YNFKEQ. V was pared by 0 bases and J by 4 bases, with 0 bases of the junction left unmatched. The CDR3 nucleotides are TGTGCCAGCAGCCAAGAAGCGGGAGGGTACAATGAGCAGTTCTTC. This translates into CASSQEAGGYNEQFF.

This clonotype is medium-sized in the sample. CDR3 in DNA: TGTGCCAGCAGTCCCCGGGACAGGGTTGAAAAACTGTTTTTT. It translates to CASSPRDRVEKLFF. V is TRBV25-1 and J is TRBJ1-4, with 9 bases that match TRBD1. Germline CDR1 and CDR2: MGHDK and SYGVNS. CDR3 length: 14 residues. The ends lost 5 bases at V and 7 bases at J; junction bases unmatched: 5.

This clonotype ranks as medium-sized. CDR3 sequence (DNA): TGTGCCAGCAGCTCTATCCGACTAGCGGGGGGCACAGATACGCAGTATTTT. Translation gives CASSSIRLAGGTDTQYF. The V and J genes are TRBV12-3 or TRBV12-4 and TRBJ2-3; TRBD2 matches 12 bases. The V gene end was trimmed by 6 bases and the J gene end by 1 base; junction bases not matched to a gene: 8. The CDR3 covers 17 residues.